This paragraph covers one T cell receptor beta chain sequence. Germline loops: CDR1 SEHNR, CDR2 FQNEAQ (reference sequence). The CDR3 spans 16 residues. V gave up 5 bases and J gave up 5 bases, with 21 bases separating them. Individuals aged 18 to 89 years were recruited from roughly 22 US areas. This sample was included in a study of blood T cell repertoires in COVID-19. About the research overall: The cDNA or gDNA used as material had been derived from T cells, B-cell-depleted T cells, or PBMCs.

Authors' analysis steps: From reference gene primer amplification, estimates of nucleated cell counts were derived. TCRdb's copy holds only in-frame clones and misses some; the assay was immunoSEQ multiplex PCR. The V and J calls and the clone size are those of that table, but D and trimming were determined from the DNA. Here the sample spans a few hundred thousand clones, more than 80% being singletons. The specimen was PBMCs or T cells enriched from blood (not recorded which). This TCR derives from a man aged 35 to 55 who had recovered from COVID-19. The chain recombines TRBV7-9 with TRBJ1-1, with TRBD1 as a possible D gene (5 bases). For the CDR3, the DNA is TGTGCCAGCAGCGCGGGCGGGGGGGAGGCTAAGACTGAAGCTTTCTTT. It is translated as CASSAGGGEAKTEAFF. The full variable domain, with the rest looked up from reference TRBV7-9 and TRBJ1-1, is DTGVSQNPRHKITKRGQNVTFRCDPISEHNRLYWYRQTLGQGPEFLTYFQNEAQLEKSRLLSDRFSAERPKGSFSTLEIQRTEQGDSAMYLCASSAGGGEAKTEAFFGQGTRLTVV.